This T cell receptor (beta chain) was recovered during a study of cytomegalovirus exposure and HLA in healthy donors. About this clone itself: Its antigen is unidentified.

Clones were read by immunoSEQ multiplex PCR, and TCRdb kept only the in-frame ones, dropping some. The sample includes 150,000 to 180,000 clones, about 86% of them seen just once. Study findings and constraints: Most TCRs appeared rarely, but some public TCRs recurred in many donors. A list of approximately 150 TCR beta chains associated with cytomegalovirus was given. As confirmed in vitro, a few CMV-associated chains were specific for CMV antigens.

V gave up 0 bases and J gave up 2 bases; unmatched junction bases: 6. The CDR3 has 16 residues. The V gene's germline CDR1 is MNHEY and CDR2 SVGAGI. The receptor comes from a human donor in good health. Specimen: PBMCs. J is TRBJ2-7 and V is TRBV6-5; 8 bases align to TRBD2. The CDR3 is CASSYSNSGAAYEQYF. The CDR3 coding sequence is TGTGCCAGCAGTTACTCCAATAGCGGGGCCGCCTACGAGCAGTACTTC.